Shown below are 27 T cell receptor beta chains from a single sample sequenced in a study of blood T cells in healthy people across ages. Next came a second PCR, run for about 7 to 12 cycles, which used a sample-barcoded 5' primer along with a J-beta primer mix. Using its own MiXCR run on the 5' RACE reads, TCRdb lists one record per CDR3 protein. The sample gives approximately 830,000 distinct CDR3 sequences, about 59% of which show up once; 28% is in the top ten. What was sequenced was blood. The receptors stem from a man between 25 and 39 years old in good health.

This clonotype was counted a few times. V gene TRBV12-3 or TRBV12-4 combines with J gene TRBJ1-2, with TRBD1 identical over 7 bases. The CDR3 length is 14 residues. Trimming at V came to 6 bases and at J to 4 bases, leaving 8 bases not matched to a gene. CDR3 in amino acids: CASSFRGGFYGYTF. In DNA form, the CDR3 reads TGTGCCAGCAGCTTCCGAGGGGGCTTCTATGGCTACACCTTC.

The CDR3 nucleotides read TGTGCCATCAGTGCCGAGAGCTCCTACAATGAGCAGTTCTTC. Translated, it gives CAISAESSYNEQFF. The genes are TRBV10-3 and TRBJ2-1, with D unresolved. Germline CDR1 reads ENHRY; CDR2 reads SYGVKD. The CDR3 covers 14 residues. Trimming took 4 bases from V and 0 from J, leaving 7 bases between them.

The CDR3: CSATLRQGAVQPQHF. CDR3 bases: TGCAGTGCTACCTTAAGACAGGGGGCGGTTCAGCCCCAGCATTTT. The chain links TRBV20-1 to TRBJ1-5, with 10 nucleotides matching TRBD1. V lost 4 bases and J lost 6; bases outside the gene matches: 9. The CDR3 is 15 residues long. Germline V gene sequence: CDR1 DFQATT, CDR2 SNEGSKA (reference sequence).

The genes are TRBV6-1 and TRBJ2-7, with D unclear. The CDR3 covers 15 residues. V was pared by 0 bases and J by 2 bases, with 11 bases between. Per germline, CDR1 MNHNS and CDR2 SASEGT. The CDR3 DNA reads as TGTGCCAGCAGTGAAGCGCCAGGTAGTCCCTACGAGCAGTACTTC. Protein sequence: CASSEAPGSPYEQYF.

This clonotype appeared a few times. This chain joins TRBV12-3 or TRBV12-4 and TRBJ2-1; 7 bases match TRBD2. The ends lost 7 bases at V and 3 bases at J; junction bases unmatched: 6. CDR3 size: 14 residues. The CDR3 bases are TGTGCCAGCACGGGGGGAATTCGCTACAATGAGCAGTTCTTC. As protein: CASTGGIRYNEQFF.

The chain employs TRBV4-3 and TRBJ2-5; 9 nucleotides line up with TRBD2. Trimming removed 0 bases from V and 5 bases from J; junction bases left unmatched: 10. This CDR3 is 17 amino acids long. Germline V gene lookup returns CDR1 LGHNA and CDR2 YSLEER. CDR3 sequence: CASSQELSGGPVETQYF. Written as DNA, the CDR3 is TGCGCCAGCAGCCAAGAGTTGAGCGGGGGGCCGGTGGAGACCCAGTACTTC.

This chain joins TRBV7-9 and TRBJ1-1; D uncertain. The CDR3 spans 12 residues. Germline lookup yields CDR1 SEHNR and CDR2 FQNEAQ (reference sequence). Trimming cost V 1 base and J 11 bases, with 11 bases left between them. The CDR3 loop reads CASSLGGGRAFF. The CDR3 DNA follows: TGTGCCAGCAGCTTAGGGGGAGGACGTGCTTTCTTT.

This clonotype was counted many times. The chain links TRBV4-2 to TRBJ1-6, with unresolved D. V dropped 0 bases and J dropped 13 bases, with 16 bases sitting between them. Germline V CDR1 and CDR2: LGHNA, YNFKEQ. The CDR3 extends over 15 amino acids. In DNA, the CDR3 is TGTGCCAGCAGCCAAGAAACAGCCGAGATGAGGCCCCTCCACTTT. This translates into CASSQETAEMRPLHF.

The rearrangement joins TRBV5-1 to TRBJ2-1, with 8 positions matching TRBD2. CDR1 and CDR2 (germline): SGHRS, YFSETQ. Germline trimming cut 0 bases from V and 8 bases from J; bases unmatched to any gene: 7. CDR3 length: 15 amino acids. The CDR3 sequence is CASSLGGTSAHEQFF. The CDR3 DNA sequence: TGCGCCAGCAGCTTGGGGGGGACTAGTGCCCATGAGCAGTTCTTC.

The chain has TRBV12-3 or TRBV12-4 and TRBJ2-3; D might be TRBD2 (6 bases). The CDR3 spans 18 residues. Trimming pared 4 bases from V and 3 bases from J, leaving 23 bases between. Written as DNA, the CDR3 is TGTGCCAGCAGTTGGGGCCCTGGGGGGAGCCTTTCAACAGATACGCAGTATTTT. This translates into CASSWGPGGSLSTDTQYF.

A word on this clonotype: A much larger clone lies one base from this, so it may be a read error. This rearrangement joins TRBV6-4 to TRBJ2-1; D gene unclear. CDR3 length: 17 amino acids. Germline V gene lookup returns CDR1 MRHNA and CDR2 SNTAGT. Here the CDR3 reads CVSSDSRSRSSYNEQFF. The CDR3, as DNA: TGTGTCAGCAGTGACTCGAGGAGCAGGAGCTCCTACAATGAGCAGTTCTTC.

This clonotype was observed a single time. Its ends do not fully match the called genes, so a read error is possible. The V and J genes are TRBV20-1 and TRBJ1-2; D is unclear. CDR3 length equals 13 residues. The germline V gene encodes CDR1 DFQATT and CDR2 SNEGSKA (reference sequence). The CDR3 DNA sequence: TGCAGTGCAAGGGAGGGCCTTGACTATGGCTACACCTTT. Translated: CSAREGLDYGYTF.

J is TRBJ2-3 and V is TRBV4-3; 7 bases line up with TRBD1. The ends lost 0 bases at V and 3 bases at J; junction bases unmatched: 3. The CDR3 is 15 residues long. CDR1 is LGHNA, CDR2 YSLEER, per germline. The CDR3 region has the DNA TGCGCCAGCAGCCAAGAGGACAGGACGACAGATACGCAGTATTTT. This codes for CASSQEDRTTDTQYF.

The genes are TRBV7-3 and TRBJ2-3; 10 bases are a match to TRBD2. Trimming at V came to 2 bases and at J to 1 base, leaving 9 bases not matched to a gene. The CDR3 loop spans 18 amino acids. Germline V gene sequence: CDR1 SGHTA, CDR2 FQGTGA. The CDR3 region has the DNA TGTGCCAGCAGCTTAGGGGCTAGCGGGGGTCCGGGCACAGATACGCAGTATTTT. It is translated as CASSLGASGGPGTDTQYF.

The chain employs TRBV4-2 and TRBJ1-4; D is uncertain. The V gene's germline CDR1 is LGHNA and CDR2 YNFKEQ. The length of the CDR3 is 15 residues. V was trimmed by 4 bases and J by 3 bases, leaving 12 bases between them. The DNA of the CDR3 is TGTGCCAGCAGCCTAGGAGAGGGATCTAATGAAAAACTGTTTTTT. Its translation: CASSLGEGSNEKLFF.

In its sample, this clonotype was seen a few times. The CDR3 spells CASSLLGQPSGEQFF. In nucleotides, the CDR3 is TGCGCCAGCAGCTTGTTGGGACAGCCTAGTGGTGAGCAGTTCTTC. The chain is built from TRBV5-1 and TRBJ2-1, with 7 bases lining up with TRBD1. Trimming cost V 1 base and J 9 bases; bases outside gene matches: 10. Per the germline V gene, CDR1 is SGHRS and CDR2 is YFSETQ. The CDR3 totals 15 residues.

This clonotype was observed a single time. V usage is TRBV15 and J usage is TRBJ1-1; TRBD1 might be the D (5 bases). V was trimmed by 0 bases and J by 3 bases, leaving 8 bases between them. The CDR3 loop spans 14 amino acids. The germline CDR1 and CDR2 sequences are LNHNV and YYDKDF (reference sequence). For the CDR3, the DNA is TGTGCCACCAGCAGAGACCGGGGCCACACTGAAGCTTTCTTT. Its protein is CATSRDRGHTEAFF. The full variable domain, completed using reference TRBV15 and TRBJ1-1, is DAMVIQNPRYQVTQFGKPVTLSCSQTLNHNVMYWYQQKSSQAPKLLFHYYDKDFNNEADTPDNFQSRRPNTSFCFLDIRSPGLGDTAMYLCATSRDRGHTEAFFGQGTRLTVV.

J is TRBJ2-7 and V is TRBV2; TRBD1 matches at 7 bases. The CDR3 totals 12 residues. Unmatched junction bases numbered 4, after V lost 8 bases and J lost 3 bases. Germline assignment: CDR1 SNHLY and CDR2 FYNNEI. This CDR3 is CASGDSFYEQYF. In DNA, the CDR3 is TGTGCCAGCGGGGACAGTTTCTACGAGCAGTACTTC.

The CDR3 reads CSFTPRGETQYF. CDR3 DNA sequence: TGCAGCTTCACCCCGAGGGGGGAGACCCAGTACTTC. The J gene is TRBJ2-5, the V gene TRBV29-1, with a possible D match to TRBD1 (6 bases). The CDR3 spans 12 residues. The germline V gene has CDR1 SQVTM and CDR2 ANQGSEA. Trimming removed 8 bases at V and 5 bases at J, with 15 bases between.

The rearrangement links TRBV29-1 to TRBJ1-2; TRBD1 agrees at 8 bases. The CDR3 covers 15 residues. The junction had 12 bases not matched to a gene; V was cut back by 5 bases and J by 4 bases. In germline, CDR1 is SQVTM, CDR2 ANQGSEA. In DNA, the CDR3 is TGCAGCGTTCCAAAGGGCAGGGGGCTAAGCTATGGCTACACCTTC. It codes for CSVPKGRGLSYGYTF. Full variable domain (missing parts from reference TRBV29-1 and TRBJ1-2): SAVISQKPSRDICQRGTSLTIQCQVDSQVTMMFWYRQQPGQSLTLIATANQGSEATYESGFVIDKFPISRPNLTFSTLTVSNMSPEDSSIYLCSVPKGRGLSYGYTFGSGTRLTVV.

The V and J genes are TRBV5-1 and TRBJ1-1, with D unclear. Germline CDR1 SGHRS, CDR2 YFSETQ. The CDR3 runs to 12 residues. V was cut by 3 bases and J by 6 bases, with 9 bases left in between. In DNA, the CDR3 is TGCGCCAGCAGCTCCCAGGATTCTGAAGCTTTCTTT. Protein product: CASSSQDSEAFF.

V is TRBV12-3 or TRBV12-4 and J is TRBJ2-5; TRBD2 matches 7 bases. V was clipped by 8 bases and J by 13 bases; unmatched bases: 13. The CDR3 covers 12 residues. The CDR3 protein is CASSRMGGRGYF. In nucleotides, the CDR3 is TGTGCCAGCTCCCGAATGGGTGGGAGGGGGTACTTC.

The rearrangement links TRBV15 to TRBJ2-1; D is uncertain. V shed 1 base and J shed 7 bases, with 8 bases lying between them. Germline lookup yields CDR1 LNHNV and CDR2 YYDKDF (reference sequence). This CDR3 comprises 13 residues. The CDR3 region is CATSRAPENEQFF. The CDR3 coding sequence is TGTGCCACCAGCAGAGCTCCAGAAAATGAGCAGTTCTTC.

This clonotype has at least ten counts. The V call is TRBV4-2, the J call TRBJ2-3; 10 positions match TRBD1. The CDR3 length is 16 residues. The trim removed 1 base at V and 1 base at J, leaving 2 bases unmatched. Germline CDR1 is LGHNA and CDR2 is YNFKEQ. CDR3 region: CASSQGQGAGTDTQYF. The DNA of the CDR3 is TGTGCCAGCAGCCAAGGACAGGGGGCAGGCACAGATACGCAGTATTTT.

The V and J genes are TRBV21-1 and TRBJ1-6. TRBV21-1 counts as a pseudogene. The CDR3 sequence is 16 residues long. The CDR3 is CASSKFGVGYNSPLHF. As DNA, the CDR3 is TGTGCCAGCAGCAAATTCGGGGTTGGGTATAATTCACCCCTCCACTTT.

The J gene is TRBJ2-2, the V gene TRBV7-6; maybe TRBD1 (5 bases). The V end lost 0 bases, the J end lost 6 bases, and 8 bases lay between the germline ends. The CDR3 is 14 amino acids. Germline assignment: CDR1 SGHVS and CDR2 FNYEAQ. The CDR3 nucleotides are TGTGCCAGCAGCTTAGCGGTCAGGGCCGGGGAGCTGTTTTTT. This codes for CASSLAVRAGELFF.

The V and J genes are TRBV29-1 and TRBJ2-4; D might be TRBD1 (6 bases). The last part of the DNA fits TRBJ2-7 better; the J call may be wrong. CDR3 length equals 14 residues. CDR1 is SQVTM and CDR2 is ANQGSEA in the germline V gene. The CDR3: CSVSQGPGPYEQYF. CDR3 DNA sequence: TGCAGCGTTTCTCAGGGGCCTGGGCCCTACGAGCAGTACTTC.